The clone carrying this T cell receptor beta chain showed up just a few times. What it binds is not known. The data derive from a study of T cells in Graves' hyperthyroidism and ophthalmopathy. About the research overall: Peripheral blood draws took place at initial diagnosis, ahead of any treatment.

Together with thyroid ultrasound, orbital computed tomography, serum thyroxine and TRAb, clinical symptoms were used for diagnoses. Out of less than 12 ml of fresh peripheral blood came the PBMCs. The source material, RNA transcripts, was used to amplify TCR beta CDR3 regions. The HTBI primer set served for first-round RT-PCR of the TCR CDR3. TCRdb reprocessed the multiplex PCR reads via MiXCR and lists one record per CDR3 protein. The table lists about 200,000 distinct CDR3 sequences, approximately 20% of them singletons. General observations from the study: Most clonotypes expanded in thyroid above 0.001 were likewise present in blood.

The V gene end was trimmed by 4 bases and the J gene end by 1 base; junction bases not matched to a gene: 4. CDR3 length: 15 residues. The germline V gene encodes CDR1 SGDLS and CDR2 YYNGEE. V gene TRBV9 combines with J gene TRBJ2-2, with 7 nucleotides matching TRBD2. The clonotype comes from a man between 40 and 49 years old with Graves' hyperthyroidism. Material: blood. The CDR3 region is CASSPGGWNTGELFF. CDR3 in DNA: TGTGCCAGCAGCCCGGGAGGTTGGAACACCGGGGAGCTGTTTTTT.